The subject of this entry is one T cell receptor (beta chain). The sample comes from a study of control samples from healthy donors and cancer patients. TCRdb's copy holds only in-frame clones and misses some; the assay was immunoSEQ multiplex PCR. The data show about 95,000 clones, around four fifths seen once. The CDR3 loop spans 11 amino acids. From germline, CDR1 is SQVTM and CDR2 ANQGSEA. Trimming left V 4 bases short and J 4 bases short, with 7 bases between. The chain joins TRBV29-1 to TRBJ1-1; D is ambiguous. The clonotype was recovered from a man between 25 and 39 years old in good health. Material for sequencing was blood. The CDR3 loop is CSVVPGTEAFF. The CDR3 DNA follows: TGCAGCGTTGTCCCCGGCACTGAAGCTTTCTTT.